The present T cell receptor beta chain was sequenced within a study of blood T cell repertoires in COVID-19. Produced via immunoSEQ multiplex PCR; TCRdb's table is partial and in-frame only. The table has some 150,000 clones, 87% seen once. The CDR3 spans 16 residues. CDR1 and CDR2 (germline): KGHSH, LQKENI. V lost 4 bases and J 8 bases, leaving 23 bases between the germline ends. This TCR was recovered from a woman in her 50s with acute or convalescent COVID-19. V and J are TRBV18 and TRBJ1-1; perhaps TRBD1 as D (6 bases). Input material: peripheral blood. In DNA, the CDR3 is TGTGCCAGCTCACGCCTAAGGACAGACTCCCAGAGGGAAGCTTTCTTT. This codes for CASSRLRTDSQREAFF.